This T cell receptor (beta chain) was identified during a study of T cell repertoires in cytomegalovirus infection. Study details: Indications of both CMV infection and matching HLA type were provided by public TCR beta signatures. Study results and limitations: Of the TCR beta families, the public ones yielded a cumulative frequency that identified carriers of CMV plus the relevant HLA. Dominating the ex vivo response were HLA-C-restricted CMV-specific TCR beta clonotypes.

This clonotype was observed a few times. Antigen unknown. TCRdb re-derived calls from the reads in MiXCR, one entry per CDR3 protein. Of under 800,000 distinct CDR3 sequences listed, roughly a quarter are singletons. Germline assignment: CDR1 MNHEY and CDR2 SVGEGT. The V end was cut by 2 bases, the J end by 2 bases, with 24 bases between. The CDR3 length is 20 residues. The source of this sequence is a human donor in good health (CMV status not recorded). Some clones in this sample may be carry-over from other donors' samples. Sequenced sample: CD8+ T cells from PBMCs. This chain joins TRBV6-2 or TRBV6-3 and TRBJ2-2, with D uncertain. CDR3 nucleotide sequence: TGTGCCAGCAGTTACCTTCCATCCCAACCACCGGCAGAAAACACCGGGGAGCTGTTTTTT. Its protein product is CASSYLPSQPPAENTGELFF.